This entry concerns a single TCR beta chain. This clonotype occurred a few times. Its antigen target is currently unknown. No much larger clone exists at a distance of one base, and base qualities are not known. Reads for this sample came from an Illumina MiSeq. Starting from the raw public reads, TCRdb applied fastp trimming at Q25, assembled clones with MiXCR and retained in-frame beta chains. Every distinct CDR3 protein forms one entry, paired with its most common genes and DNA. The table for this sample lists some 90,000 distinct CDR3 sequences; 30% to 35% of them were counted only once. The ten most abundant clones make up 2% to 2.5% of the sample. This sample was included in a study of type 1 regulatory T cells (dated by TCRdb to the early 2020s). Describing the broader study: The study characterized an in vitro protocol that generated a Tr1-enriched, alloantigen-specific CD4 T cell product named T-allo10. T-allo10 was being evaluated clinically in patients with hematological malignancies who were receiving allogeneic hematopoietic stem cell transplantation.

CDR1 and CDR2 are drawn from the germline V gene: SQVTM, ANQGSEA. The CDR3 contains 13 residues, cysteine and phenylalanine counted. CDR3 DNA only is kept here, 39 bases in frame from base 1. V is trimmed back by 7 bases and J by 8 bases, and the junction contains 7 bases that no gene match accounts for. The sequence links TRBV29-1 to TRBJ2-1, with 11 bases aligning to TRBD2. The sequence derives from a human donor in good health. The specimen was CD4+ T cells, either the whole sample or a sorted fraction (not recorded which). CDR3 protein: CSATSGGFDEQFF. At the DNA level, the sequence is TGCAGCGCCACTAGCGGGGGCTTCGATGAGCAGTTCTTC.